The next 7 T cell receptor beta chains were all read from a single sample in a study of cytomegalovirus exposure and HLA in healthy donors (dated by TCRdb to 2016 to 2017). Library generation was performed with the immunoSEQ multiplex PCR assay. The multiplex PCR relied on a mix of 60 forward primers for TCR Vbeta segments and 13 reverse primers for TCR Jbeta segments. TCRdb re-hosts the immuneACCESS table, in-frame sequences only. Its copies lack some clones; in the studies checked, an unresolved V gene accounts for under half of them, and the cause for the rest is not known. For this sample there are about 210,000 clones; roughly 80% appear just once. The ten largest clones capture 2.9% of the sample. Sequenced input: PBMCs. Receptor source: a man aged 30 to 39 in good health and CMV-seronegative.

This clone occurred a few times. This CDR3 reads CAISEGQTHGSPLHF. The CDR3 DNA reads as TGTGCCATCAGTGAGGGTCAGACGCACGGGTCACCCCTCCACTTT. The gene calls are TRBV10-3 and TRBJ1-6; D is undetermined. V lost 2 bases to trimming and J lost 10 bases, with 15 bases between them. This CDR3 comprises 15 residues. Germline lookup yields CDR1 ENHRY and CDR2 SYGVKD.

V usage is TRBV7-3 and J usage is TRBJ2-3, with D unresolved. The CDR3 is 13 amino acids. Germline loops: CDR1 SGHTA, CDR2 FQGTGA. V lost 3 bases to trimming and J lost 4 bases, with 8 bases between them. CDR3 bases: TGTGCCAGCAGCTTCTTAGGAGCAGATACGCAGTATTTT. It is translated as CASSFLGADTQYF. The full variable domain, in which reference TRBV7-3 and TRBJ2-3 provide the parts outside the CDR3, is GAGVSQTPSNKVTEKGKYVELRCDPISGHTALYWYRQSLGQGPEFLIYFQGTGAADDSGLPNDRFFAVRPEGSVSTLKIQRTERGDSAVYLCASSFLGADTQYFGPGTRLTVL.

The CDR3 reads CATRPELNSNQPQHF. In DNA, the CDR3 is TGTGCCACCCGTCCCGAACTGAATAGCAATCAGCCCCAGCATTTT. This sequence joins TRBV15 and TRBJ1-5; D remains unclear. Germline V gene data show CDR1 as LNHNV and CDR2 as YYDKDF (reference sequence). V was trimmed by 8 bases and J by 0 bases, leaving 14 bases between them. The CDR3 length is 15 residues.

This sequence joins TRBV7-9 and TRBJ2-5, with a tentative D call TRBD1 (5 bases). The CDR3 length is 13 residues. Per the germline V gene, CDR1 is SEHNR and CDR2 is FQNEAQ (reference sequence). V was pared by 7 bases and J by 1 base, with 10 bases between. The CDR3 reads CASKEGAQETQYF. The CDR3 DNA is TGTGCCAGCAAGGAAGGGGCCCAAGAGACCCAGTACTTC.

The genes are TRBV9 and TRBJ2-5; weak D call: TRBD1 (6 bases). The CDR3 loop spans 12 amino acids. Germline-derived CDR1 and CDR2 are SGDLS and YYNGEE. Deletions cut 4 bases from V and 5 bases from J, with 9 bases between. The CDR3 region is CASSPGEETQYF. CDR3 coding DNA: TGTGCCAGCAGCCCAGGGGAGGAGACCCAGTACTTC.

This chain joins TRBV7-3 and TRBJ2-5; 9 bases agree with TRBD2. Germline CDR1 reads SGHTA; CDR2 reads FQGTGA. This CDR3 is 15 amino acids long. V shed 2 bases and J 5 bases; nucleotides not matched to a gene: 6. The CDR3 is CASSLAGGPVETQYF. CDR3 nucleotide sequence: TGTGCCAGCAGCTTAGCGGGGGGGCCGGTGGAGACCCAGTACTTC.

The rearrangement uses TRBV15 and TRBJ2-1; 8 bases fit TRBD2. CDR1 is LNHNV, CDR2 YYDKDF, per germline (reference sequence). With 5 bases clipped from V and 3 bases from J, the junction kept 9 bases outside the gene matches. The CDR3 contains 16 residues. The CDR3 protein is CATSAIPGLGYNEQFF. CDR3 nucleotide sequence: TGTGCCACCAGCGCTATTCCGGGACTAGGCTACAATGAGCAGTTCTTC.